Presented here are 8 T cell receptor beta chains from one specimen sequenced in a study of blood T cell repertoires in COVID-19. Profiling relied on immunoSEQ multiplex PCR, and the TCRdb table lists in-frame clones only, not all of them. The sample includes about 250,000 clones, approximately 86% of them seen just once. Sequencing was performed on peripheral blood. The receptors stem from a woman at least 80 years old with active or convalescent COVID-19.

The rearrangement links TRBV18 to TRBJ1-6, with 7 positions matching TRBD1. The ends lost 1 base at V and 7 bases at J; junction bases unmatched: 4. The CDR3 spans 15 residues. Germline-derived CDR1 and CDR2 are KGHSH and LQKENI. Here the CDR3 DNA reads TGTGCCAGCTCACCACAGGGGGCGGGAAATTCACCCCTCCACTTT. The encoded protein is CASSPQGAGNSPLHF.

V is TRBV24-1 and J is TRBJ2-5, with no clear D. CDR3 size: 13 residues. Trimming removed 5 bases from V and 7 bases from J, with 13 bases in between. Looked up from germline, CDR1 is KGHDR and CDR2 is SFDVKD. CDR3 loop: CATSANALGTQYF. The CDR3 DNA sequence: TGTGCCACCAGTGCTAATGCCCTCGGGACCCAGTACTTC.

CDR3 bases: TGTGCCAGCAGACAGGGACAGGGGACAGATACGCAGTATTTT. It translates to CASRQGQGTDTQYF. The chain is built from TRBV3-1 (or the pseudogene TRBV3-2) and TRBJ2-3; 10 bases align to TRBD1. J gave up 3 bases and V 6 bases, and 3 bases lay outside the gene matches. Germline CDR1 reads LGHDT; CDR2 reads YNNKEL (reference sequence). This CDR3 comprises 14 residues.

On this clone itself: Other DNA sequences in the sample encode the same CDR3. This chain connects TRBV5-1 to TRBJ1-5; D gene ambiguous. The CDR3 is 13 amino acids. The germline V gene encodes CDR1 SGHRS and CDR2 YFSETQ. The V end lost 0 bases, the J end lost 5 bases, and 6 bases lay between the germline ends. As DNA, the CDR3 is TGCGCCAGCAGCTTGGGGGGAGATCAGCCCCAGCATTTT. It codes for CASSLGGDQPQHF.

In this sample, this clone turned up once. V is TRBV6-1 and J is TRBJ2-3; TRBD2 agrees at 12 bases. The CDR3 consists of 19 residues. Trimming cost V 0 bases and J 6 bases; bases outside gene matches: 13. Germline CDR1 reads MNHNS; CDR2 reads SASEGT. The CDR3 nucleotides are TGTGCCAGCAGTGAAGCGCTTTCTTCGACTAGCGGGAGCGGGGATACGCAGTATTTT. It is translated as CASSEALSSTSGSGDTQYF.

The V call is TRBV9, the J call TRBJ2-5; 7 nucleotides line up with TRBD1. Per germline, CDR1 SGDLS and CDR2 YYNGEE. Losses at the gene ends were 4 bases for V and 7 bases for J; bases not matched to a gene: 7. The length of the CDR3 is 13 residues. DNA for the CDR3: TGTGCCAGCAGCATTGGGACAGTGGGGACCCAGTACTTC. Protein: CASSIGTVGTQYF.

This clone was observed once. The chain joins TRBV13 to TRBJ1-3; no definite D call. V was trimmed by 5 bases and J by 4 bases, leaving 9 bases between them. The germline gives CDR1 PRHDT, CDR2 FYEKMQ (reference sequence). This CDR3 spans 13 amino acids. CDR3 amino acids: CASSAPLGNTIYF. The DNA for the CDR3 is TGTGCCAGCAGCGCCCCACTCGGAAACACCATATATTTT.

CDR3 DNA: TGTGCCAGCAGTCCAGGGGATCGGGGCTACACCTTC. Its protein product is CASSPGDRGYTF. This chain joins TRBV7-9 and TRBJ1-2; the D gene is possibly TRBD1 (6 bases). The CDR3 has 12 amino acids. Germline CDR1 and CDR2: SEHNR and FQNEAQ (reference sequence). Trimming stripped 6 bases from V and 8 bases from J, with 13 bases between.